These 25 T cell receptor beta chains share one sample of origin, sequenced in a study of cytomegalovirus exposure and HLA in healthy donors. The repertoire was sequenced with immunoSEQ multiplex PCR; TCRdb's copy has only in-frame clones and lacks some. This sample has 90,000 to 150,000 clones, with around 86% found just once. Sequencing used PBMCs. The receptors were gathered from a man younger than 35 in good health and CMV-seronegative.

This chain joins TRBV19 and TRBJ1-2; D is possibly TRBD1 (5 bases). CDR3 size: 15 residues. V was cut by 10 bases and J by 7 bases, with 25 bases left in between. CDR1 and CDR2 (germline): LNHDA, SQIVND (reference sequence). CDR3 coding DNA: TGTGCCACAAGTGGCCCCCAGGGAGGACTATCTGGCTACACCTTC. Its translation: CATSGPQGGLSGYTF.

The CDR3 loop reads CAWSVPGMGTDTQYF. The CDR3 bases are TGTGCCTGGAGTGTACCCGGGATGGGGACAGATACGCAGTATTTT. This chain connects TRBV30 to TRBJ2-3; tentative D call: TRBD2 (5 bases). The CDR3 spans 15 residues. Germline-derived CDR1 and CDR2 are GTSNPN and SVGIG (reference sequence). Trimming took 0 bases from V and 3 from J, leaving 13 bases between them.

This rearrangement joins TRBV20-1 to TRBJ2-7; TRBD1 matches 7 bases. The junction had 1 base not matched to a gene; V was cut back by 6 bases and J by 2 bases. This CDR3 is built from 11 residues. Germline V gene lookup returns CDR1 DFQATT and CDR2 SNEGSKA (reference sequence). CDR3 region: CSAGTAYEQYF. CDR3 coding DNA: TGCAGTGCCGGGACAGCCTACGAGCAGTACTTC.

The rearrangement uses TRBV27 and TRBJ2-5; 14 positions agree with TRBD2. V was pared by 3 bases and J by 6 bases, with 12 bases of the junction left unmatched. In germline, CDR1 is MNHEY, CDR2 SMNVEV (reference sequence). This CDR3 region has 18 residues. The chain's CDR3 is CASSFSWGGTSGSQTQYF. The CDR3 DNA sequence: TGTGCCAGCAGTTTCAGTTGGGGTGGGACTAGCGGGAGTCAGACCCAGTACTTC.

CDR3 sequence (DNA): TGTGCCAGCAGCCCGGCTATCGGACAGCCATTGGGCACTGAAGCTTTCTTT. Translation: CASSPAIGQPLGTEAFF. The chain links TRBV7-9 to TRBJ1-1; tentatively, D is TRBD1 (6 bases). Germline assignment: CDR1 SEHNR and CDR2 FQNEAQ (reference sequence). The CDR3 runs to 17 residues. The V and J ends lost 5 bases and 4 bases respectively, with 23 bases between them.

The chain combines TRBV7-8 with TRBJ1-1; D remains unclear. From germline, CDR1 is SGHVS and CDR2 FQNEAQ. Trimming took off 6 bases at V and 2 bases at J, with 10 bases between the two ends. There are 13 residues in the CDR3. This CDR3 is CASRRVFNTEAFF. The CDR3 DNA sequence: TGTGCCAGCAGGAGGGTCTTTAACACTGAAGCTTTCTTT. Full variable domain (remainder filled in from reference TRBV7-8 and TRBJ1-1): GAGVSQSPRYKVAKRGQDVALRCDPISGHVSLFWYQQALGQGPEFLTYFQNEAQLDKSGLPSDRFFAERPEGSVSTLKIQRTQQEDSAVYLCASRRVFNTEAFFGQGTRLTVV.

The chain couples TRBV9 to TRBJ2-7; D possibly corresponds to TRBD2 (6 bases). The length of the CDR3 is 14 residues. Deletions cut 2 bases from V and 5 bases from J, with 14 bases between. From germline, CDR1 is SGDLS and CDR2 YYNGEE. DNA of the CDR3: TGTGCCAGCAGCGTGGGAGGAGGGTTCGACGAGCAGTACTTC. Protein product: CASSVGGGFDEQYF.

This clone has a handful of counts. The J gene is TRBJ1-6, the V gene TRBV6-1, with D perhaps matching TRBD1 (6 bases). The germline gives CDR1 MNHNS, CDR2 SASEGT. V was clipped by 4 bases and J by 4 bases, with 14 bases between them. The CDR3 runs 16 residues. CDR3 sequence reads: CASSVRTVAYNSPLHF. CDR3 bases: TGTGCCAGCAGTGTTCGGACAGTGGCTTATAATTCACCCCTCCACTTT.

The V gene is TRBV12-2, the J gene TRBJ1-2; TRBD1 is taken as the D call from the table, unchecked against the DNA. TRBV12-2 is listed as a pseudogene. This CDR3 contains 17 residues. In DNA, the CDR3 is TGTGCAAGTCGCTTAGCGTATGCAGGGCAGGTGGACTATGGCTACACCTTC. Its translation: CASRLAYAGQVDYGYTF.

The V call is TRBV19, the J call TRBJ1-1, with no clear D. Trimming took off 3 bases at V and 10 bases at J, with 12 bases between the two ends. The length of the CDR3 is 12 residues. Germline loops: CDR1 LNHDA, CDR2 SQIVND (reference sequence). The CDR3 DNA reads TGTGCCAGTAGTATGGCGACGAGGGCAGCTTTCTTT. Its translation is CASSMATRAAFF.

The rearrangement links TRBV15 to TRBJ2-1, with 9 bases identical to TRBD2. Germline V CDR1 and CDR2: LNHNV, YYDKDF (reference sequence). This CDR3 has 14 amino acids. V dropped 7 bases and J dropped 7; count of bases not matched to a gene: 8. The CDR3 reads CATNLAGPRNEQFF. In DNA form, the CDR3 reads TGTGCCACCAACCTAGCGGGGCCAAGGAATGAGCAGTTCTTC.

The CDR3 DNA reads as TGTGCCAGCAGTGAAGAGCGGGGGGGCCCAGATACGCAGTATTTT. The encoded protein is CASSEERGGPDTQYF. The V and J genes are TRBV6-1 and TRBJ2-3; 10 positions agree with TRBD2. J lost 4 bases, V lost 1 base, and 2 bases had no gene match. This CDR3 has 15 residues. Germline CDR1 is MNHNS and CDR2 is SASEGT.

This chain joins TRBV5-8 and TRBJ2-7; D may be TRBD2 (7 bases). The CDR3 runs to 13 residues. CDR1 is SGHTS, CDR2 YDEGEE, per germline. The ends were cut back, 1 base at V and 4 bases at J, with 9 bases in the middle. As DNA, the CDR3 is TGTGCCAGCAGCTTGAGGGGGGGGTACGAGCAGTACTTC. This gives the protein CASSLRGGYEQYF.

This clone appeared a single time. The rearrangement uses TRBV2 and TRBJ2-3, with 8 positions matching TRBD1. CDR1 is SNHLY, CDR2 FYNNEI, per germline. The V and J ends lost 5 bases and 2 bases, in that order; junction bases with no gene match: 6. The CDR3 totals 15 residues. The CDR3 spells CASSPGQGNTDTQYF. The CDR3 DNA follows: TGTGCCAGCAGTCCCGGACAGGGAAACACAGATACGCAGTATTTT.

The V gene is TRBV6-5, the J gene TRBJ1-2, with TRBD1 matching over 9 bases. This CDR3 comprises 16 residues. Germline V gene lookup returns CDR1 MNHEY and CDR2 SVGAGI. The trim removed 0 bases at V and 0 bases at J, leaving 2 bases unmatched. The CDR3 loop reads CASSYSGQGTNYGYTF. The CDR3 nucleotides read TGTGCCAGCAGTTACTCCGGACAGGGGACTAACTATGGCTACACCTTC.

The rearrangement links TRBV9 to TRBJ2-1; perhaps TRBD2 as D (6 bases). CDR3 length equals 15 residues. Germline V gene data show CDR1 as SGDLS and CDR2 as YYNGEE. Trimming pared 2 bases from V and 4 bases from J, leaving 13 bases between. The DNA of the CDR3 is TGTGCCAGCAGCGTCTCGGGACTCCCATACAATGAGCAGTTCTTC. Protein sequence: CASSVSGLPYNEQFF.

The chain links TRBV7-9 to TRBJ2-5; tentative D call: TRBD2 (6 bases). Trimming took 3 bases from V and 2 from J, leaving 16 bases between them. This CDR3 is 16 amino acids long. Looked up from germline, CDR1 is SEHNR and CDR2 is FQNEAQ (reference sequence). CDR3 bases: TGTGCCAGCAGCTTGACACGGGCCAGCGGGCAAGAGACCCAGTACTTC. This sequence encodes CASSLTRASGQETQYF.

V is TRBV29-1 and J is TRBJ2-7; 9 bases map to TRBD2. After removal of 4 bases from V and 2 bases from J, the junction contained 6 bases not matched to a gene. The CDR3 has 14 amino acids. Germline loops: CDR1 SQVTM, CDR2 ANQGSEA. This CDR3 is CSVAASGAPYEQYF. The DNA for the CDR3 is TGCAGCGTTGCCGCTAGCGGGGCCCCCTACGAGCAGTACTTC.

The chain couples TRBV7-8 to TRBJ2-1; no definite D call. Per germline, CDR1 SGHVS and CDR2 FQNEAQ. Trimming left V 0 bases short and J 4 bases short, with 7 bases between. The CDR3 is 14 amino acids. In DNA form, the CDR3 reads TGTGCCAGCAGCTTAGCTTCACTTTACAATGAGCAGTTCTTC. This gives the protein CASSLASLYNEQFF. Complete variable domain (other parts from reference TRBV7-8 and TRBJ2-1): GAGVSQSPRYKVAKRGQDVALRCDPISGHVSLFWYQQALGQGPEFLTYFQNEAQLDKSGLPSDRFFAERPEGSVSTLKIQRTQQEDSAVYLCASSLASLYNEQFFGPGTRLTVL.

V usage is TRBV5-1 and J usage is TRBJ2-5; 10 bases align to TRBD2. CDR3 size: 15 residues. The V gene end was trimmed by 4 bases and the J gene end by 4 bases; junction bases not matched to a gene: 7. Germline values: CDR1 SGHRS, CDR2 YFSETQ. The CDR3 nucleotides read TGCGCCAGCAGCCTGGGGCTAGCGGGAGCAGAGACCCAGTACTTC. This encodes CASSLGLAGAETQYF.

The CDR3 region is CATSRDRGPQHF. In nucleotides, the CDR3 is TGTGCCACCAGCAGAGATCGGGGGCCCCAGCATTTT. The chain is built from TRBV15 and TRBJ1-5; D gene unclear. The V end was cut by 0 bases, the J end by 9 bases, with 6 bases between. The germline V gene has CDR1 LNHNV and CDR2 YYDKDF (reference sequence). The CDR3 sequence is 12 residues long.

This chain joins TRBV27 and TRBJ2-3, with 8 nucleotides matching TRBD2. V lost 3 bases, J lost 2 bases, and 25 bases stayed unmatched. This CDR3 has 22 amino acids. Per the germline V gene, CDR1 is MNHEY and CDR2 is SMNVEV (reference sequence). The CDR3 DNA is TGTGCCAGCAGTTTGTCGTTCGGGGGAGCGGGGGCCGGCCTGAGATTCACAGATACGCAGTATTTT. It encodes CASSLSFGGAGAGLRFTDTQYF.

V and J are TRBV5-4 and TRBJ1-2; TRBD1 is a possible D gene (6 bases). Between the trimmed V and J ends, which lost 4 bases and 0 bases, there was a span of 10 bases. From germline, CDR1 is SGHNT and CDR2 YYREEE (reference sequence). The CDR3 has 14 amino acids. The CDR3 loop is CASSPGHSNYGYTF. CDR3 nucleotides: TGTGCCAGCAGCCCGGGACATTCTAACTATGGCTACACCTTC. Variable domain in full (rest from reference TRBV5-4 and TRBJ1-2): ETGVTQSPTHLIKTRGQQVTLRCSSQSGHNTVSWYQQALGQGPQFIFQYYREEENGRGNFPPRFSGLQFPNYSSELNVNALELDDSALYLCASSPGHSNYGYTFGSGTRLTVV.

This clone was seen just once. The rearrangement links TRBV9 to TRBJ2-7; 7 bases map to TRBD1. The CDR3 runs to 13 residues. CDR1 SGDLS and CDR2 YYNGEE come from the germline V gene. The V and J ends lost 4 bases and 4 bases, in that order; junction bases with no gene match: 5. The chain's CDR3 is CASSQGTAYEQYF. CDR3 sequence (DNA): TGTGCCAGCAGCCAAGGGACAGCTTACGAGCAGTACTTC. The full variable domain, its missing parts supplied by reference TRBV9 and TRBJ2-7, is DSGVTQTPKHLITATGQRVTLRCSPRSGDLSVYWYQQSLDQGLQFLIQYYNGEERAKGNILERFSAQQFPDLHSELNLSSLELGDSALYFCASSQGTAYEQYFGPGTRLTVT.

The CDR3 DNA reads TGTGCCAGCAGCCCTCGGTTCGGGGAGCTGTTTTTT. Its protein product is CASSPRFGELFF. The chain joins TRBV7-7 to TRBJ2-2; D uncertain. Trimming cost V 5 bases and J 7 bases, with 8 bases left between them. CDR3 length: 12 amino acids. CDR1 and CDR2 (germline): SSHAT, FNYEAQ (reference sequence).